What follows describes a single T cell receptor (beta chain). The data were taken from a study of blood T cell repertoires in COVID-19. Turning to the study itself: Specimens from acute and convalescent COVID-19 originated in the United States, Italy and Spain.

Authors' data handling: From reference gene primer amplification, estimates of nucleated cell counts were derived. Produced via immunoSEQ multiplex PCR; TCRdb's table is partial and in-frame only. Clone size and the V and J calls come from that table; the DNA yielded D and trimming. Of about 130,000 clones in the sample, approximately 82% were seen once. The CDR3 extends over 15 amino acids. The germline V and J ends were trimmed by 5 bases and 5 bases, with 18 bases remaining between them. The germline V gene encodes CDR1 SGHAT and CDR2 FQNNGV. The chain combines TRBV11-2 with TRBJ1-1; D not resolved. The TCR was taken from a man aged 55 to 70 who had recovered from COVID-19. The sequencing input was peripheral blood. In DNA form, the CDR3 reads TGTGCCAGCAGCAGATCCGCCCGGGGTGGGACTGAAGCTTTCTTT. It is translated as CASSRSARGGTEAFF.